These 13 T cell receptor beta chains originate from one sample sequenced in a study of blood T cell repertoires in COVID-19. Produced via immunoSEQ multiplex PCR; TCRdb's table is partial and in-frame only. The repertoire has 450,000 or so clones, over 85% of them found once; the top ten carry 0.8% to 0.9%. The specimen was peripheral blood. These receptors were obtained from a man between 18 and 35 years old with COVID-19, enrolled during active disease.

The rearrangement links TRBV12-3 or TRBV12-4 to TRBJ2-5, with TRBD2 matching 8 bases. V trimming: 5 bases; J trimming: 5 bases; junction bases outside the gene matches: 4. CDR3 length: 13 amino acids. The CDR3 DNA is TGTGCCAGCAGTCGCGGGGGGTGGGAGACCCAGTACTTC. It is translated as CASSRGGWETQYF.

The chain employs TRBV12-5 and TRBJ2-5, with D perhaps TRBD1 (6 bases). Germline loops: CDR1 LGHNT, CDR2 FRNRAP. V was cut by 7 bases and J by 4 bases, with 13 bases left in between. The CDR3 has 13 residues. The CDR3 region has the DNA TGTGCTAGTGAGCCCAGGGGCGGAGAGACCCAGTACTTC. Encoded protein: CASEPRGGETQYF. Combining the CDR3 with reference TRBV12-5 and TRBJ2-5 gives the whole variable domain DARVTQTPRHKVTEMGQEVTMRCQPILGHNTVFWYRQTMMQGLELLAYFRNRAPLDDSGMPKDRFSAEMPDATLATLKIQPSEPRDSAVYFCASEPRGGETQYFGPGTRLLVL.

The V call is TRBV5-8, the J call TRBJ2-5, with 8 bases fitting TRBD1. The CDR3 sequence is 14 residues long. CDR1 SGHTS and CDR2 YDEGEE come from the germline V gene. The V and J ends lost 1 base and 3 bases, in that order; junction bases with no gene match: 2. Written as DNA, the CDR3 is TGTGCCAGCAGCTTGCCGGACAGGGAAGAGACCCAGTACTTC. Its translation: CASSLPDREETQYF.

The V call is TRBV18, the J call TRBJ1-5; maybe TRBD1 (5 bases). Deletions cut 3 bases from V and 0 bases from J, with 18 bases between. This CDR3 is 18 amino acids long. Germline V gives CDR1 KGHSH, CDR2 LQKENI. CDR3 residues: CASSPRWGTADSNQPQHF. DNA for the CDR3: TGTGCCAGCTCACCTCGCTGGGGGACTGCAGATAGCAATCAGCCCCAGCATTTT.

The count of this clone is one. In the same sample, other DNA sequences code for this CDR3. CDR3 in DNA: TGTGCCAGCTCACCAGGACAGGGCACAGATACGCAGTATTTT. This sequence encodes CASSPGQGTDTQYF. J is TRBJ2-3 and V is TRBV18; 7 positions match TRBD1. Germline assignment: CDR1 KGHSH and CDR2 LQKENI. Germline trimming cut 2 bases from V and 1 base from J; bases unmatched to any gene: 0. The length of the CDR3 is 14 residues. Based on the CDR3 plus reference TRBV18 and TRBJ2-3, the full variable domain is NAGVMQNPRHLVRRRGQEARLRCSPMKGHSHVYWYRQLPEEGLKFMVYLQKENIIDESGMPKERFSAEFPKEGPSILRIQQVVRGDSAAYFCASSPGQGTDTQYFGPGTRLTVL.

The chain joins TRBV24-1 to TRBJ2-1, with D perhaps matching TRBD2 (6 bases). Trimming left V 3 bases short and J 13 bases short, with 18 bases between. CDR1 KGHDR and CDR2 SFDVKD come from the germline V gene. CDR3 length: 14 residues. The CDR3, as DNA: TGTGCCACCAGTGATCCCGGGACTTCCGACGCTCAGTTCTTC. Its translation: CATSDPGTSDAQFF.

V gene TRBV6-6 combines with J gene TRBJ2-7; 9 bases match TRBD1. The CDR3 extends over 14 amino acids. Trimming removed 4 bases from V and 4 bases from J; junction bases left unmatched: 5. Germline values: CDR1 MNHNY, CDR2 SVGAGI (reference sequence). Here the CDR3 DNA reads TGTGCCAGCAGTTGGGAGACAGGGGGGTACGAGCAGTACTTC. Translated, it gives CASSWETGGYEQYF.

The chain employs TRBV19 and TRBJ1-1; TRBD1 matches at 11 bases. Looked up from germline, CDR1 is LNHDA and CDR2 is SQIVND (reference sequence). J gave up 4 bases and V 1 base, and 8 bases lay outside the gene matches. CDR3 length: 17 amino acids. The CDR3 nucleotides read TGTGCCAGTAGTATAGGGACAGGGGGCGTTGGTATCACTGAAGCTTTCTTT. It codes for CASSIGTGGVGITEAFF.

The chain joins TRBV19 to TRBJ2-7, with 7 bases matching TRBD2. Germline V lookup: CDR1 LNHDA, CDR2 SQIVND (reference sequence). Losses at the gene ends were 5 bases for V and 3 bases for J; bases not matched to a gene: 4. The CDR3 is made up of 13 amino acids. DNA of the CDR3: TGTGCCAGTAGTGCGGGGGTTGGCTACGAGCAGTACTTC. Translation gives CASSAGVGYEQYF. Filled out from reference TRBV19 and TRBJ2-7, the complete variable domain reads DGGITQSPKYLFRKEGQNVTLSCEQNLNHDAMYWYRQDPGQGLRLIYYSQIVNDFQKGDIAEGYSVSREKKESFPLTVTSAQKNPTAFYLCASSAGVGYEQYFGPGTRLTVT.

The rearrangement uses TRBV10-1 and TRBJ2-1; D perhaps matches TRBD2 (7 bases). Trimming shortened V by 4 bases and J by 9 bases, and 16 bases separated the two germline ends. Per the germline V gene, CDR1 is WNHNN and CDR2 is SYGVQD (reference sequence). This CDR3 comprises 14 residues. The DNA of the CDR3 is TGCGCCAGCAGTGCTGGGGGGGCTGGGCTTGAGCAGTTCTTC. This sequence encodes CASSAGGAGLEQFF.

The rearrangement links TRBV29-1 to TRBJ2-6; D remains ambiguous. Germline values: CDR1 SQVTM, CDR2 ANQGSEA. V lost 4 bases, J lost 4 bases, and 8 bases lay in between. This CDR3 contains 13 residues. DNA for the CDR3: TGCAGCGTTGGCGCTACCGGGGCCAACGTCCTGACTTTC. Translation: CSVGATGANVLTF. Together with reference TRBV29-1 and TRBJ2-6, the CDR3 gives the full variable domain: SAVISQKPSRDICQRGTSLTIQCQVDSQVTMMFWYRQQPGQSLTLIATANQGSEATYESGFVIDKFPISRPNLTFSTLTVSNMSPEDSSIYLCSVGATGANVLTFGAGSRLTVL.

The chain recombines TRBV7-9 with TRBJ1-1, with TRBD1 matching over 7 bases. CDR1 is SEHNR and CDR2 is FQNEAQ in the germline V gene (reference sequence). After removal of 5 bases from V and 4 bases from J, the junction contained 7 bases not matched to a gene. The CDR3 runs to 14 residues. DNA of the CDR3: TGTGCCAGCAGCCAGGCGACAGGGAGCACTGAAGCTTTCTTT. Encoded protein: CASSQATGSTEAFF. Variable domain in full (rest from reference TRBV7-9 and TRBJ1-1): DTGVSQNPRHKITKRGQNVTFRCDPISEHNRLYWYRQTLGQGPEFLTYFQNEAQLEKSRLLSDRFSAERPKGSFSTLEIQRTEQGDSAMYLCASSQATGSTEAFFGQGTRLTVV.

The table lists this clone with many counts. The chain carries TRBV4-2 and TRBJ2-7, with 8 bases that match TRBD2. The V and J ends lost 1 base and 4 bases, in that order; junction bases with no gene match: 3. The V gene's germline CDR1 is LGHNA and CDR2 YNFKEQ. The CDR3 runs to 14 residues. Here the CDR3 DNA reads TGTGCCAGCAGCCAAGCGAGCGGGAGATACGAGCAGTACTTC. Its translation is CASSQASGRYEQYF.